This is a list of T cell receptor beta chains from one sample in a study of blood T cell repertoires in COVID-19. Libraries were prepared by immunoSEQ multiplex PCR; TCRdb keeps only in-frame clonotypes and omits some of them. The data show 150,000 to 200,000 clones, roughly 85% seen once. The sample taken for sequencing was PBMCs or T cells enriched from blood (not recorded which). These receptors all stem from a man aged 35 to 55 who had recovered from COVID-19. CDR3s include the opening cysteine and the closing phenylalanine or tryptophan. D genes are given only for firm matches. Not all rows give a size; the values are once, few, many and, for expanded clones, a class.

TGTGCCAGCAGTCCAACCCTCGGGCGGGAGGGTTCGGACGAGCAGTACTTC	CASSPTLGREGSDEQYF	TRBD2	TRBV28	-	TRBJ2-7
TGTGCCACTTCAGGTCCTTATAGCAATCAGCCCCAGCATTTT	CATSGPYSNQPQHF	-	TRBV24-1	-	TRBJ1-5
TGCGCCAGCAGCCCATTCTCTGGAAACACCATATATTTT	CASSPFSGNTIYF	-	TRBV5-1	-	TRBJ1-3
TGCGCCAGCAGCTTGGTGTCGGGGACAGATACGCAGTATTTT	CASSLVSGTDTQYF	-	TRBV5-1	-	TRBJ2-3
TGTGCCAGCAGCGTAGAGGGTAAGGGGCGGAGTAATGAAAAACTGTTTTTT	CASSVEGKGRSNEKLFF	-	TRBV9	-	TRBJ1-4
TGTGCCAGCAGCTACTTACTAGCGGGGAGCTCCTACAATGAGCAGTTCTTC	CASSYLLAGSSYNEQFF	TRBD2	TRBV7-9	-	TRBJ2-1
TGCAGCGTTGATTGCTTGGAACTATACAGGCAGGGCACAGATACGCAGTATTTT	CSVDCLELYRQGTDTQYF	-	TRBV29-1	-	TRBJ2-3
TGTGCCAGCTCACCGGACAGAAATCAGCCCCAGCATTTT	CASSPDRNQPQHF	-	TRBV18	-	TRBJ1-5
TGTGCCAGCAGCCGCAGGGGGGGAACAGGGGGAGCCTACGAGCAGTACTTC	CASSRRGGTGGAYEQYF	-	TRBV14	-	TRBJ2-7
TGTGCCACCGGACAGGCGTTTACCACAGATACGCAGTATTTT	CATGQAFTTDTQYF	TRBD1	TRBV10-3	-	TRBJ2-3
TGTGCCAGCAGTCAGGTCGGGGAGCTGTTTTTT	CASSQVGELFF	-	TRBV2	once	TRBJ2-2
TGTGCCAGCAGTTTATTTGACAGGGACACTGAAGCTTTCTTT	CASSLFDRDTEAFF	TRBD1	TRBV28	-	TRBJ1-1
TGTGCCAGCAGCGCGAGGTCAGACGGAAACACCATATATTTT	CASSARSDGNTIYF	-	TRBV9	-	TRBJ1-3
TGTGCCAGCAGCTTAGCCCGGACAGGGACGAGGGAAAAACTGTTTTTT	CASSLARTGTREKLFF	TRBD1	TRBV11-2	-	TRBJ1-4
TGTGCCAGGTATGTAGATACGCAGTATTTT	CARYVDTQYF	-	TRBV21-1	-	TRBJ2-3
TGTGCCAGCAGACCGAGCGGCAACGGGGAAAAACTGTTTTTT	CASRPSGNGEKLFF	-	TRBV6-5	once	TRBJ1-4
TGTGCCAGCAGCTTATCGAAAGCCGGGACAGCTAACTATGGCTACACCTTC	CASSLSKAGTANYGYTF	TRBD1	TRBV7-8	-	TRBJ1-2
TGTGCCAGCAGTGAAGGGACAGGGGGCGCGTCCTACGAGCAGTACTTC	CASSEGTGGASYEQYF	TRBD1	TRBV2	few	TRBJ2-7
TGTGCCAGCAGCTTGGGGGGTCACACGGGGTACGAGCAGTACTTC	CASSLGGHTGYEQYF	-	TRBV5-4	-	TRBJ2-7